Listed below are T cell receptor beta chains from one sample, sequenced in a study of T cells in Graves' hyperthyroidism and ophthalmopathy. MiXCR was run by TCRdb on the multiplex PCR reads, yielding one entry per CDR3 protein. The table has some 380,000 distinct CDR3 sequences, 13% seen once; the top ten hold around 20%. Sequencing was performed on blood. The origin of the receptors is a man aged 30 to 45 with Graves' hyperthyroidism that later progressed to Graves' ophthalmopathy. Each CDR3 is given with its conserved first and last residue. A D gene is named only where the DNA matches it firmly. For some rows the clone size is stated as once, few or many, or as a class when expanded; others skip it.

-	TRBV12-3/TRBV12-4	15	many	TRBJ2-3	CASSFSSERSDTQYF	TGTGCCAGCAGTTTTTCTTCTGAGAGATCAGATACGCAGTATTTT
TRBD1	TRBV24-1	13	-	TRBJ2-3	CATERGQGDTQYF	TGTGCCACCGAGCGGGGACAGGGAGATACGCAGTATTTT
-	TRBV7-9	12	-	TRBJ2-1	CASNSIWNEQFF	TGTGCCAGCAATAGTATCTGGAATGAGCAGTTCTTC
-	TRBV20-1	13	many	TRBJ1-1	CSARVYGTTEAFF	TGCAGTGCTAGAGTTTACGGGACCACTGAAGCTTTCTTT
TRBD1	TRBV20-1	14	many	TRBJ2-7	CSAPTGQVSYEQYF	TGCAGTGCCCCGACGGGACAGGTATCCTACGAGCAGTACTTC
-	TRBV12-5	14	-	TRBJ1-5	CASGLGYSNQPQHF	TGTGCTAGTGGTTTGGGTTATAGCAATCAGCCCCAGCATTTT
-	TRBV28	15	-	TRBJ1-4	CASSLRGAANEKLFF	TGTGCCAGCAGTTTGCGGGGGGCGGCTAATGAAAAACTGTTTTTT
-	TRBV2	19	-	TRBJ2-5	CASSEIITGTSDLRETQYF	TGTGCCAGCAGTGAAATCATTACCGGGACAAGCGACCTCCGGGAGACCCAGTACTTC
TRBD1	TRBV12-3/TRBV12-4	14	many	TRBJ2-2	CASSPGTESGELFF	TGTGCCAGCAGTCCCGGGACAGAATCCGGGGAGCTGTTTTTT
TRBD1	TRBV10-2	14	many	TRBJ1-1	CASSHGQDHTEAFF	TGCGCCAGCAGCCACGGACAGGACCACACTGAAGCTTTCTTT
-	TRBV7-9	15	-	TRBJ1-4	CASSEEEGGGEKLFF	TGTGCCAGCAGCGAGGAGGAGGGGGGCGGTGAAAAACTGTTTTTT
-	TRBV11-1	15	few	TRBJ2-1	CASSAKTGVYNEQFF	TGTGCCAGCAGCGCAAAGACAGGAGTATACAATGAGCAGTTCTTC
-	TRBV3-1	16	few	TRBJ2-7	CASSQDLRITWGEQYF	TGTGCCAGCAGCCAAGATCTAAGGATAACCTGGGGCGAGCAGTACTTC
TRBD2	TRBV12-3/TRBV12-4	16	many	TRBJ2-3	CASSFWGAGGSDTQYF	TGTGCCAGCAGTTTTTGGGGGGCGGGGGGCTCGGATACGCAGTATTTT
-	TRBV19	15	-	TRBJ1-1	CASSSYGGRNTEAFF	TGTGCCAGTAGTTCGTATGGGGGGCGAAACACTGAAGCTTTCTTT
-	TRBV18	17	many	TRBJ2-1	CASSPPSLKSSYNEQFF	TGTGCCAGCTCACCACCGAGTCTCAAGAGCTCCTACAATGAGCAGTTCTTC
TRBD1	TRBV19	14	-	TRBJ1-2	CASRSRDRGYGYTF	TGTGCCAGTAGGAGTCGGGACAGGGGATATGGCTACACCTTC
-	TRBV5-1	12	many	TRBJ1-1	CASSLWGGEAFF	TGCGCCAGCAGCTTGTGGGGTGGTGAAGCTTTCTTT
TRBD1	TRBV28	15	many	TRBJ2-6	CASRRQGSGANVLTF	TGTGCCAGCAGAAGACAGGGCTCTGGGGCCAACGTCCTGACTTTC
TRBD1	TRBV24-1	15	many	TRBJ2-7	CATSEPGQGRDEQYF	TGTGCCACCAGTGAACCTGGACAGGGGAGGGACGAGCAGTACTTC
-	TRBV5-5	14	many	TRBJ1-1	CASSLDTLYTEAFF	TGTGCCAGCAGCTTGGACACCCTATACACTGAAGCTTTCTTT
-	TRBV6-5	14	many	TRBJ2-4	CASSYGDRQNIQYF	TGTGCCAGCAGTTACGGTGACCGCCAAAACATTCAGTACTTC
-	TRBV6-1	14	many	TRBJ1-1	CASSEAGTKGVPFF	TGTGCCAGCAGTGAAGCGGGGACTAAGGGGGTACCTTTCTTT
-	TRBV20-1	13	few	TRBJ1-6	CSALTTYNSPLHF	TGCAGTGCTCTCACCACCTATAATTCACCCCTCCACTTT
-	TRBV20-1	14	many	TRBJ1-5	CSASWAERHQPQHF	TGCAGTGCTAGTTGGGCAGAGCGTCATCAGCCCCAGCATTTT
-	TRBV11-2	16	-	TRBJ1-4	CASSFEPFGANEKLFF	TGTGCCAGCAGTTTCGAGCCCTTCGGGGCTAATGAAAAACTGTTTTTT
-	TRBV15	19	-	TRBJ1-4	CATSRDPAGVMFGNEKLFF	TGTGCCACCAGCAGAGACCCGGCAGGGGTAATGTTCGGTAATGAAAAACTGTTTTTT
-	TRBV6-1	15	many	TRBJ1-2	CASSATPGQGSGYTF	TGTGCCAGCAGTGCGACACCGGGACAAGGATCCGGCTACACCTTC
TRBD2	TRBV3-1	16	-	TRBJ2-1	CASSPLGSGGRNEQFF	TGTGCCAGCAGCCCCTTGGGTAGCGGGGGGAGGAATGAGCAGTTCTTC
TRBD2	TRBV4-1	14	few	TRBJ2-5	CASSHRDYGETQYF	TGCGCCAGCAGCCACCGGGACTACGGGGAGACCCAGTACTTC
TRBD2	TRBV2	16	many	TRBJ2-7	CASSDPAGIFSYEQYF	TGTGCCAGCAGCGACCCAGCGGGGATCTTCTCCTACGAGCAGTACTTC
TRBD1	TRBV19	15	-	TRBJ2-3	CASSPRTGLADTQYF	TGTGCCAGTAGCCCTCGGACAGGGTTAGCAGATACGCAGTATTTT
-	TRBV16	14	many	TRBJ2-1	CASMILRENNEQFF	TGTGCCAGCATGATCTTACGTGAGAACAATGAGCAGTTCTTC
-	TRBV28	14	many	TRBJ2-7	CASSLPHRVYEQYF	TGTGCCAGCAGTTTACCCCACAGGGTCTACGAGCAGTACTTC
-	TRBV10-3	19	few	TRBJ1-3	CAISESKRAGTALGNTIYF	TGTGCCATCAGTGAGTCGAAGAGGGCCGGGACGGCCCTTGGAAACACCATATATTTT
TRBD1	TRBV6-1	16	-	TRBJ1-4	CANRTDRGRSNEKLFF	TGTGCCAACAGGACCGACAGGGGGCGATCTAATGAAAAACTGTTTTTT
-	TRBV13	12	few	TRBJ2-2	CASSPDSDRLFF	TGTGCCAGCAGCCCCGATTCCGATCGGCTGTTTTTT
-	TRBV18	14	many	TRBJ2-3	CASSPPGSTDTQYF	TGTGCCAGCTCACCACCAGGGAGCACAGATACGCAGTATTTT
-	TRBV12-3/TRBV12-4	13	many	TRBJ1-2	CASSFTGIGSYTF	TGTGCCAGCAGTTTTACGGGGATAGGGAGCTACACCTTC
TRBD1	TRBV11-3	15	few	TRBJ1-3	CASRAGQGSGNTIYF	TGTGCCAGCAGAGCTGGACAGGGCTCTGGAAACACCATATATTTT
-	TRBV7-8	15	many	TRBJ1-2	CASSVVASDNYGYTF	TGTGCCAGCAGCGTGGTAGCATCGGATAACTATGGCTACACCTTC
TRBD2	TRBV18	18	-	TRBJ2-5	CASSPEASGGTLQETQYF	TGTGCCAGCTCACCGGAGGCTAGCGGGGGGACTCTACAAGAGACCCAGTACTTC
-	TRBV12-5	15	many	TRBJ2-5	CASGPQAGVRETQYF	TGTGCTAGTGGTCCTCAAGCAGGGGTCAGAGAGACCCAGTACTTC
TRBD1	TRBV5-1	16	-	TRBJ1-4	CASSLAGTGFGEKLFF	TGCGCCAGCAGCTTGGCCGGGACAGGGTTTGGGGAAAAACTGTTTTTT
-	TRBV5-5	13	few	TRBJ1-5	CASSGDFYQPQHF	TGTGCCAGCAGCGGCGACTTCTATCAGCCCCAGCATTTT
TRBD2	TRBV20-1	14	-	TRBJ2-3	CSAPASGFTDTQYF	TGCAGTGCACCTGCTAGCGGCTTCACAGATACGCAGTATTTT
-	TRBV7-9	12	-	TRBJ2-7	CASTLQGYEQYF	TGTGCCAGCACCCTACAGGGTTACGAGCAGTACTTC
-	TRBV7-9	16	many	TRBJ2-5	CASSFLPDLYQETQYF	TGTGCCAGCAGCTTTCTTCCAGACCTGTACCAAGAGACCCAGTACTTC
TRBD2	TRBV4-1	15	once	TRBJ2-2	CASSLSGLGTGELFF	TGCGCCAGCAGCCTTAGCGGGCTGGGGACCGGGGAGCTGTTTTTT
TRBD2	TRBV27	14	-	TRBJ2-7	CASSHRGGSYEQYF	TGTGCCAGCAGCCATCGGGGGGGTTCCTACGAGCAGTACTTC
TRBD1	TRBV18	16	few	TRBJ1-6	CASSYSDRDLNSPLHF	TGTGCCAGCTCATACTCGGACAGGGACCTTAATTCACCCCTCCACTTT